This T cell receptor beta chain was recorded in a study of blood T cell repertoires in COVID-19. Study-level background: COVID-19 samples from acute and convalescent phases originated in the United States, Italy and Spain.

Assay used: immunoSEQ multiplex PCR; TCRdb lists only in-frame clones, some missing. Here the sample spans around 100,000 clones, approximately 91% being singletons. This CDR3 has 16 residues. CDR1 and CDR2 from the germline V gene are LNHDA and SQIVND (reference sequence). The junction had 2 bases not matched to a gene; V was cut back by 1 base and J by 2 bases. The chain recombines TRBV19 with TRBJ2-6; 7 nucleotides align to TRBD2. The sequenced sample consisted of peripheral blood. This receptor was obtained from a human donor with active COVID-19. The donor label of this sample is uncertain. The DNA of the CDR3 is TGTGCCAGTAGTATAGGGGAGGGGACTGGGGCCAACGTCCTGACTTTC. Translating gives CASSIGEGTGANVLTF.